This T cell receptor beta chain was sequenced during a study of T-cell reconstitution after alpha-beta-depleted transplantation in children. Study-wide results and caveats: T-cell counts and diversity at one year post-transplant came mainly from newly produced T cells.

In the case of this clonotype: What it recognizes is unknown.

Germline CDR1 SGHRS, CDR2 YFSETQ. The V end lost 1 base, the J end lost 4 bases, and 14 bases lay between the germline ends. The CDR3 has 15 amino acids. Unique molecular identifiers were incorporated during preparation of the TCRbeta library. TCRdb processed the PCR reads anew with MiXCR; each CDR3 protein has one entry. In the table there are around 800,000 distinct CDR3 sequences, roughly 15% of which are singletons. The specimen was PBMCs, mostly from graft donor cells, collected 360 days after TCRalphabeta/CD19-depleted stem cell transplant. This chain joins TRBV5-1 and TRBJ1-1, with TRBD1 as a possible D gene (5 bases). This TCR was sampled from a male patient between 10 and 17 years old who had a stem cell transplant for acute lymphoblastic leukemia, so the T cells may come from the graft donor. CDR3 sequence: CASSLRGGHSTEAFF. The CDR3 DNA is TGCGCCAGCAGCTTGAGGGGTGGCCACAGCACTGAAGCTTTCTTT.